Sequencing of this T cell receptor beta chain was carried out in a study of human T cells and chemical hapten exposure. Study-wide results and caveats: Correlating positively with patch test score were the PT1 expanded TCR counts.

Described time point: patch test 3, about 24 weeks after DPC sensitization. Treatment: therapeutic diphenylcyclopropenone sensitization with weekly scalp DPC. At patch-test visits, sampling came before the patch test. Germline V lookup: CDR1 SQVTM, CDR2 ANQGSEA. This CDR3 comprises 15 residues. Between the trimmed V and J ends, which lost 7 bases and 7 bases, there was a span of 26 bases. Individual cDNA molecules had unique molecular identifiers attached to them by the library. TCRdb re-called the RACE reads through MiXCR, storing one row per CDR3 protein. Counted here are 150,000 to 200,000 distinct CDR3 sequences, 24% occurring once; the ten biggest clones make up about 2.3%. This clonotype was found a few times. What it binds is not known.

The sample consisted of whole blood, taken in connection with sensitization to the hapten diphenylcyclopropenone (DPC). The origin of this receptor is a woman between 40 and 55 years old with alopecia areata. Some clones in this sample may be carry-over from other donors' samples. The chain couples TRBV29-1 to TRBJ2-7, with TRBD2 as a possible D gene (6 bases). The CDR3 coding sequence is TGCAGCGCTAGAACGGGTCGCGGGACGTTCGGGGAGCAGTACTTC. Translated, it gives CSARTGRGTFGEQYF.